Sequencing of this TCR beta chain was carried out in a study of post-analysis software for immune sequencing data. Study information: Recorded disease courses covered relapsing-remitting, secondary progressive and progressive-relapsing multiple sclerosis. Some patients had no subtype annotation. Study results and limitations: Normalized Chao1 diversity in multiple sclerosis patients fell significantly below that of controls. Relative to controls, patients had a few TRBV segments at higher frequency, with TRBV5-6, TRBV5-1 and TRBV20-1 among these. Samples prepared in the same batch strongly co-clustered by F measure.

This CDR3 comprises 14 residues. The germline CDR1 and CDR2 sequences are MNHEY and SMNVEV (reference sequence). V was pared by 4 bases and J by 4 bases, with 11 bases between. This clonotype appeared many times. Its antigen is unidentified. Each TCR beta cDNA library carried unique molecular identifiers. cDNA molecules numbering 400,000 to 550,000 came from roughly 1 to 10 million T cells. Via MiXCR, TCRdb re-called the PCR reads, giving one row per CDR3 protein. The sample contains 750,000 to 950,000 distinct CDR3 sequences, under 60% of which appear only once. What was sequenced was blood. The chain links TRBV27 to TRBJ2-1; possibly TRBD2 for D (5 bases). The TCR comes from a girl between 10 and 17 years old with multiple sclerosis. In DNA, the CDR3 is TGTGCCAGCAGTTCAATCACTAGATACAATGAGCAGTTCTTC. It translates to CASSSITRYNEQFF.